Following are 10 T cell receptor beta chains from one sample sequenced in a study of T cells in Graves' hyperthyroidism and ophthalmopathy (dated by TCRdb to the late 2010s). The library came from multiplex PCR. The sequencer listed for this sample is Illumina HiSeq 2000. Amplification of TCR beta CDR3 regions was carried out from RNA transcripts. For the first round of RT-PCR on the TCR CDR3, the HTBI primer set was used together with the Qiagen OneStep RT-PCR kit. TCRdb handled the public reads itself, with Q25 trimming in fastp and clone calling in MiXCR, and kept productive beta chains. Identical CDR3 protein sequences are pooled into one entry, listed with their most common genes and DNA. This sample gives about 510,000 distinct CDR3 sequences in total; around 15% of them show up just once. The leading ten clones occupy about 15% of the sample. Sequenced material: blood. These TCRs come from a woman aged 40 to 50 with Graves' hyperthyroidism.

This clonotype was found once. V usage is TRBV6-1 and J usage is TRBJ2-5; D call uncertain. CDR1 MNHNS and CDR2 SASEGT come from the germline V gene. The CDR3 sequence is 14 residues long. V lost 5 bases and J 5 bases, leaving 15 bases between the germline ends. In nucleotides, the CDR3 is TGTGCCAGCAGTACCCTGGGCAGAATGGAGACCCAGTACTTC. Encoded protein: CASSTLGRMETQYF.

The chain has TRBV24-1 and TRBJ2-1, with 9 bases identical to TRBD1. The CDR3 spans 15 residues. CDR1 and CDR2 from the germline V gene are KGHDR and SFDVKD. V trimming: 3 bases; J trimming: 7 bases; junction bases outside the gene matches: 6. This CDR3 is CATSDIPGQGNEQFF. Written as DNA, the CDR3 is TGTGCCACCAGTGATATACCGGGACAGGGAAATGAGCAGTTCTTC.

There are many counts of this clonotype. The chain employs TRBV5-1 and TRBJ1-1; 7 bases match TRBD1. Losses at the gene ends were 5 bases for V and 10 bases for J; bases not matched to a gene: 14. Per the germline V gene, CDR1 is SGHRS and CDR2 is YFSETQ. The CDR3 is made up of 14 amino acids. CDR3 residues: CASRPDRADYGAFF. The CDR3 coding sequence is TGCGCCAGCAGACCCGACAGGGCGGATTACGGAGCTTTCTTT.

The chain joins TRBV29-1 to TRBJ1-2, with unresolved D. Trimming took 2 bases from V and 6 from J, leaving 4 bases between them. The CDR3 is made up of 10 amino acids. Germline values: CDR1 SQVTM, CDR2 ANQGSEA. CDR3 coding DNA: TGCAGCGTTGAATCTGATGGCTACACCTTC. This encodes CSVESDGYTF.

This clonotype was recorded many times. The CDR3 region is CASSHVTGDGGYTF. The CDR3 DNA is TGTGCCAGCAGCCATGTGACAGGGGATGGCGGCTACACCTTC. This chain links TRBV2 with TRBJ1-2; 8 bases agree with TRBD1. Germline V gene data show CDR1 as SNHLY and CDR2 as FYNNEI. The CDR3 loop spans 14 amino acids. Trimming removed 6 bases from V and 8 bases from J; junction bases left unmatched: 11.

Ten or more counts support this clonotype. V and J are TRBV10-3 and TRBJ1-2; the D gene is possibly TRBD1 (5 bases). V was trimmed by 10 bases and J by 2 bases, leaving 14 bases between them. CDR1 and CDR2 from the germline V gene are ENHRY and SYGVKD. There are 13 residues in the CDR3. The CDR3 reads CATNLDRNYGYTF. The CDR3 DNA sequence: TGTGCCACCAACCTAGACAGAAACTATGGCTACACCTTC.

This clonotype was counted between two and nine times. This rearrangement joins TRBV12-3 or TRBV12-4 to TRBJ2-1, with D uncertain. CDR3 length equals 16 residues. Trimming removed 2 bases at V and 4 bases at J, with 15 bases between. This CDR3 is CASSLLRTAAYNEQFF. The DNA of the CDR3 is TGTGCCAGCAGTTTACTAAGGACCGCGGCGTACAATGAGCAGTTCTTC.

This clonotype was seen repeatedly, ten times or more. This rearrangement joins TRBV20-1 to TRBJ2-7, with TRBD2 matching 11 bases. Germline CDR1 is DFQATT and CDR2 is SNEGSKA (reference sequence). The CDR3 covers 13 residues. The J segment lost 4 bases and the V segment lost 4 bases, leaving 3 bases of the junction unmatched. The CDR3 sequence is CSAILAGVYEQYF. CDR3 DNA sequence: TGCAGTGCTATACTAGCGGGAGTATACGAGCAGTACTTC.

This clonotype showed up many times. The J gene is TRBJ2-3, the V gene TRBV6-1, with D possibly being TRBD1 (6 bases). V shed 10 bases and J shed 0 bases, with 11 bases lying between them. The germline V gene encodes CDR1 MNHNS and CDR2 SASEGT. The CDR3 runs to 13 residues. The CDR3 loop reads CAIRDTSTDTQYF. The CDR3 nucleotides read TGTGCCATCCGGGACACGAGCACAGATACGCAGTATTTT.

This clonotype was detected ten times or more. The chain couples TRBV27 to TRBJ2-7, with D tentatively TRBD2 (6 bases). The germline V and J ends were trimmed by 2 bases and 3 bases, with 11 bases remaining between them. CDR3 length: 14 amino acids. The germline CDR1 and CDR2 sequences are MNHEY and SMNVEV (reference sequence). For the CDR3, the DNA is TGTGCCAGCAGTTTACGGGGGAGGTTCTACGAGCAGTACTTC. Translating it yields CASSLRGRFYEQYF.